This T cell receptor beta chain stems from a study of CD8+CD57+ T cells in acquired aplastic anemia. The CDR3 extends over 15 amino acids. V dropped 8 bases and J dropped 2; count of bases not matched to a gene: 8. In germline, CDR1 is SGHAT, CDR2 FQNNGV. Both TCR beta VDJ combination and CDR3 sequence profiling were carried out. Genomic DNA was the template for this profiling. One entry per CDR3 protein, called by TCRdb with MiXCR from the reads. Of a few hundred thousand distinct CDR3 sequences listed, roughly 50% were seen once; the top ten hold around 20%. Patients who underwent sequencing had shown CD8+CD57+ cell expansion by flow cytometry. Patients, without exception, had severe acquired aplastic anemia. Patients had received no therapy at the time of blood sampling. Overall study findings and caveats: Significant differences in CD8+ Simpson's diversity were not observed between patients and controls.

This clonotype was counted ten times or more. What it binds is unknown. The chain links TRBV11-2 to TRBJ1-3; TRBD1 matches at 8 bases. The sample was sorted CD4+, CD8+, or CD8+CD57+ T cells (not recorded which) from PBMCs. This TCR was recovered from a human donor with aplastic anemia. The CDR3 protein is CASGRPDRAGNTIYF. The CDR3 DNA follows: TGTGCCAGCGGTCGACCGGACAGGGCTGGAAACACCATATATTTT.